This record covers a single T cell receptor (beta chain). This sample was included in a study of blood T cell repertoires in COVID-19. Profiled with immunoSEQ multiplex PCR; TCRdb holds only in-frame clones, not every one. The data contain 130,000 or so clones, around 81% of them singletons. Per the germline V gene, CDR1 is SGDLS and CDR2 is YYNGEE. V was pared by 5 bases and J by 5 bases, with 6 bases of the junction left unmatched. The CDR3 has 13 amino acids. The clonotype comes from a human donor in a cohort sampled during active COVID-19. The sequenced sample consisted of peripheral blood. The chain combines TRBV9 with TRBJ2-5; 7 bases fit TRBD2. CDR3 in DNA: TGTGCCAGCAGTCCTCGGGGAGGGGAGACCCAGTACTTC. As protein: CASSPRGGETQYF.